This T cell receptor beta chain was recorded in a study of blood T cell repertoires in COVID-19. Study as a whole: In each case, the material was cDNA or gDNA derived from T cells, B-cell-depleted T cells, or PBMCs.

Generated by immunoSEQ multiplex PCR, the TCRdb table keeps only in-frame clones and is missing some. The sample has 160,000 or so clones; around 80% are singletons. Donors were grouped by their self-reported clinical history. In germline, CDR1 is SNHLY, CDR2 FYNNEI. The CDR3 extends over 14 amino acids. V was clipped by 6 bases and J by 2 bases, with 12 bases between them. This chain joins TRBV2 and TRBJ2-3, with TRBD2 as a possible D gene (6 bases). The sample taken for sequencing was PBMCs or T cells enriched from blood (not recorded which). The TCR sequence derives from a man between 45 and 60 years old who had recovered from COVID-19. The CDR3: CASRPSVYTDTQYF. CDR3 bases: TGTGCCAGCAGGCCTAGCGTGTACACAGATACGCAGTATTTT.